The entry below gives a single T cell receptor (beta chain) sequence along with its context. The entry originates in a study of shared clonotypes between healthy human individuals. The authors distributed each subset's genomic DNA evenly over several immunoSEQ plates. Profiled with immunoSEQ multiplex PCR; TCRdb holds only in-frame clones, not every one. The table shows around 1.1 million clones, with about four fifths occurring only once. The CDR3 covers 13 residues. Germline V lookup: CDR1 MNHNY, CDR2 SVGAGI (reference sequence). With V trimmed by 1 base and J by 9 bases, 2 bases remained unmatched.

This TCR was recovered from a man aged 18 to 29 in good health. Some clones in this sample may be carry-over from other donors' samples. The specimen sequenced was memory CD4+ T cells from PBMCs. Subset reported: CD45RA-negative fraction. V gene TRBV6-6 combines with J gene TRBJ2-1; 8 nucleotides agree with TRBD2. The CDR3, as DNA: TGTGCCAGCAGTTACTACGCGGGAGGTGAGCAGTTCTTC. This gives the protein CASSYYAGGEQFF.